The clone carrying this T cell receptor beta chain appeared once. Its antigen is currently unknown. PCR used 60 Vbeta primers and 13 Jbeta primers. Only in-frame clones appear in the TCRdb table, and some are missing; sequencing was by immunoSEQ multiplex PCR. The sample lists roughly 150,000 clones, 82% occurring once. The source of the sample is a study of cytomegalovirus exposure and HLA in healthy donors. Overall study results and limits: Based on reports, TCR beta sequences accurately predicted HLA-A and HLA-B alleles for most subjects. The authors listed roughly 150 TCR beta chains as cytomegalovirus-associated. Several of the most significant clusters appeared, in a later analysis, to be linked to common viral pathogens. Later findings reportedly placed an Asian-associated ancestry cluster below the approximately 620-donor mean for N-insertions.

The germline V gene encodes CDR1 PRHDT and CDR2 FYEKMQ (reference sequence). The CDR3 covers 15 residues. V gave up 4 bases and J gave up 2 bases, with 13 bases separating them. This TCR derives from a male donor in good health and CMV-seronegative. The rearrangement links TRBV13 to TRBJ2-3; D might be TRBD2 (6 bases). The sample comprised PBMCs. The CDR3 DNA sequence: TGTGCCAGCAGCTCTTCCGGGACTTACACAGATACGCAGTATTTT. Its protein product is CASSSSGTYTDTQYF.